The T cell receptor beta chain described here comes from a study of blood T cell repertoires in COVID-19. Overall study: The analysed material was cDNA or gDNA that came from T cells, B-cell-depleted T cells, or PBMCs.

As originally analysed: Estimation of nucleated cell counts was performed using reference gene primer amplification. Method: immunoSEQ multiplex PCR; TCRdb's copy keeps in-frame clones and lacks some. Clone size and the V and J calls come from that table; the DNA yielded D and trimming. Of 200,000 to 250,000 clones in the sample, approximately 83% are singletons; the top ten hold about 2.9%. V shed 5 bases and J 8 bases; nucleotides not matched to a gene: 16. This CDR3 spans 16 amino acids. Germline CDR1 and CDR2: SGHRS and YFSETQ. The TCR originated in a woman aged 25 to 39 who had recovered from COVID-19. The rearrangement joins TRBV5-1 to TRBJ2-1; 7 bases match TRBD1. What was sequenced was peripheral blood. The CDR3 here is CASSLEGAPVRDEQFF. The CDR3 nucleotides are TGCGCCAGCAGTCTCGAGGGGGCCCCGGTCAGGGATGAGCAGTTCTTC.